The 20 T cell receptor beta chains below were found in one sample sequenced in a study of tumour-infiltrating T cells in Burkitt lymphoma. Clones were sequenced by immunoSEQ multiplex PCR, and TCRdb holds only the in-frame ones, with some missing. The sample comprises around 6,300 clones, 10% of which are singletons, and around 2.6% rests with the top ten. The sample was tumor tissue. These TCRs come from a human donor with diffuse large B-cell lymphoma.

This clone was counted between two and nine times. The rearrangement links TRBV19 to TRBJ1-5; D is unclear. Germline V gene data show CDR1 as LNHDA and CDR2 as SQIVND (reference sequence). This CDR3 is built from 15 residues. Trimming pared 2 bases from V and 5 bases from J, leaving 13 bases between. CDR3 sequence: CASSIQALGDQPQHF. As DNA, the CDR3 is TGTGCCAGTAGTATACAGGCTCTGGGAGATCAGCCCCAGCATTTT.

This clone was seen more than once but under ten times. CDR3 loop: CASSEFRARGYGYTF. CDR3 DNA sequence: TGTGCCAGCAGTGAATTCAGGGCCCGGGGCTATGGCTACACCTTC. This sequence joins TRBV2 and TRBJ1-2; tentative D call: TRBD1 (5 bases). The length of the CDR3 is 15 residues. Germline CDR1 SNHLY, CDR2 FYNNEI. V lost 2 bases and J 4 bases, leaving 14 bases between the germline ends.

J is TRBJ2-5 and V is TRBV5-5; D uncertain. Per germline, CDR1 SGHKS and CDR2 YYEKEE (reference sequence). Trimming shortened V by 5 bases and J by 9 bases, and 17 bases separated the two germline ends. This CDR3 is built from 13 residues. This CDR3 reads CASSQGRALAQYF. As DNA, the CDR3 is TGTGCCAGCAGTCAAGGACGGGCCTTGGCCCAGTACTTC.

This clone was observed a few times. V usage is TRBV7-2 and J usage is TRBJ2-5; D call uncertain. The length of the CDR3 is 14 residues. The germline V and J ends were trimmed by 0 bases and 1 base, with 6 bases remaining between them. Germline CDR1 and CDR2: SGHTA and FQGNSA. CDR3 nucleotides: TGTGCCAGCAGCTTAGCGGCTATCCAAGAGACCCAGTACTTC. Translation: CASSLAAIQETQYF.

V usage is TRBV19 and J usage is TRBJ2-1; D possibly corresponds to TRBD2 (5 bases). The CDR3 totals 15 residues. V lost 2 bases, J lost 7 bases, and 15 bases lay in between. Germline loops: CDR1 LNHDA, CDR2 SQIVND (reference sequence). CDR3: CASSITSSPINEQFF. DNA of the CDR3: TGTGCCAGTAGTATAACGTCTAGCCCGATTAATGAGCAGTTCTTC.

This clone is categorized as medium-sized. Other DNA sequences within the sample encode an identical CDR3. The V and J genes are TRBV5-4 and TRBJ2-1; 7 positions agree with TRBD2. The trim removed 0 bases at V and 3 bases at J, leaving 6 bases unmatched. The germline gives CDR1 SGHNT, CDR2 YYREEE (reference sequence). This CDR3 comprises 16 residues. The DNA of the CDR3 is TGTGCCAGCAGCTTGGCCTCGGGACTACTCTACAATGAGCAGTTCTTC. Residues: CASSLASGLLYNEQFF.

This clone was observed a few times. The genes are TRBV7-8 and TRBJ2-2; a weak D match, TRBD1 (5 bases). Germline V gene lookup returns CDR1 SGHVS and CDR2 FQNEAQ. CDR3 size: 15 residues. V was shortened by 5 bases and J by 0 bases, with 10 bases between the two germline ends. This chain's CDR3 is CASSPTVPNTGELFF. CDR3 coding DNA: TGTGCCAGCAGCCCGACAGTCCCGAACACCGGGGAGCTGTTTTTT.

Only a few counts were recorded for this clone. This chain connects TRBV7-9 to TRBJ1-3, with D possibly matching TRBD1 (5 bases). Trimming stripped 5 bases from V and 4 bases from J, with 12 bases between. This CDR3 contains 14 residues. In germline, CDR1 is SEHNR, CDR2 FQNEAQ (reference sequence). In DNA, the CDR3 is TGTGCCAGCAGCAATCAGGGACTCGGAAACACCATATATTTT. Translated: CASSNQGLGNTIYF.

V is TRBV6-5 and J is TRBJ2-5; D remains ambiguous. Germline V CDR1 and CDR2: MNHEY, SVGAGI. Trimming took off 9 bases at V and 4 bases at J, with 12 bases between the two ends. The CDR3 covers 12 residues. The CDR3 DNA is TGTGCCAGTGAAGGGATCGGAGAGACCCAGTACTTC. This sequence encodes CASEGIGETQYF.

The sample holds a few counts of this clone. This CDR3 is also generated by other DNA sequences in the sample. The chain recombines TRBV7-9 with TRBJ2-6, with 7 nucleotides matching TRBD1. Germline V gene sequence: CDR1 SEHNR, CDR2 FQNEAQ (reference sequence). The CDR3 is 17 residues long. The trim removed 3 bases at V and 1 base at J, leaving 6 bases unmatched. The CDR3: CASSFRDSDSGANVLTF. DNA of the CDR3: TGTGCCAGCAGCTTCCGGGACAGTGATTCTGGGGCCAACGTCCTGACTTTC.

The genes are TRBV6-5 and TRBJ2-3; D gene unclear. The CDR3 consists of 16 residues. Trimming removed 2 bases at V and 2 bases at J, with 14 bases between. From germline, CDR1 is MNHEY and CDR2 SVGAGI. CDR3 in DNA: TGTGCCAGCAGTTACCTGAAGGCGGCCAACACAGATACGCAGTATTTT. It is translated as CASSYLKAANTDTQYF.

The chain is built from TRBV6-1 and TRBJ2-2; TRBD2 is a possible D gene (5 bases). CDR1 MNHNS and CDR2 SASEGT come from the germline V gene. V was cut by 8 bases and J by 6 bases, with 10 bases left in between. This CDR3 region has 12 residues. Written as DNA, the CDR3 is TGTGCCAGCGGAACTAGACCCGGGGAGCTGTTTTTT. Translating gives CASGTRPGELFF.

Only a few counts were recorded for this clone. V is TRBV11-3 and J is TRBJ2-5; the D gene is possibly TRBD1 (6 bases). Germline values: CDR1 SGHNT, CDR2 YENEEA. This CDR3 spans 15 amino acids. Deletions cut 5 bases from V and 5 bases from J, with 18 bases between. The chain's CDR3 is CASSLGAGESETQYF. The CDR3 nucleotides are TGTGCCAGCAGCCTAGGGGCAGGGGAGTCGGAGACCCAGTACTTC.

The sample holds a few counts of this clone. The chain carries TRBV18 and TRBJ1-1; possibly TRBD1 for D (5 bases). The ends were cut back, 3 bases at V and 0 bases at J, with 8 bases in the middle. The CDR3 is 14 amino acids. Germline values: CDR1 KGHSH, CDR2 LQKENI. The CDR3 here is CASSPDRMNTEAFF. For the CDR3, the DNA is TGTGCCAGCTCACCCGACAGAATGAACACTGAAGCTTTCTTT.

The table lists this clone with a few counts. This chain links TRBV5-1 with TRBJ1-2; D might be TRBD1 (5 bases). This CDR3 has 14 residues. V lost 4 bases and J lost 8, with 18 bases in between. Germline CDR1 reads SGHRS; CDR2 reads YFSETQ. Here the CDR3 reads CASSPNAGAGGYTF. For the CDR3, the DNA is TGCGCCAGCAGCCCAAACGCTGGGGCGGGGGGCTACACCTTC.

This clone has only a few counts. The chain carries TRBV5-1 and TRBJ2-3, with TRBD1 as a possible D gene (6 bases). From germline, CDR1 is SGHRS and CDR2 YFSETQ. The ends were cut back, 1 base at V and 2 bases at J, with 8 bases in the middle. This CDR3 comprises 14 residues. CDR3 sequence reads: CASSLNRVTDTQYF. The CDR3 coding sequence is TGCGCCAGCAGCTTGAACAGGGTCACAGATACGCAGTATTTT.

The genes are TRBV7-9 and TRBJ2-3, with TRBD2 matching 7 bases. The V gene end was trimmed by 3 bases and the J gene end by 5 bases; junction bases not matched to a gene: 5. The CDR3 is made up of 14 amino acids. Germline values: CDR1 SEHNR, CDR2 FQNEAQ (reference sequence). CDR3 nucleotide sequence: TGTGCCAGCAGCTTGAGCGGGGTAATAGATACGCAGTATTTT. Encoded protein: CASSLSGVIDTQYF.

This clone turned up a few times. The V and J genes are TRBV28 and TRBJ2-2, with D maybe TRBD2 (6 bases). The germline V and J ends were trimmed by 6 bases and 5 bases, with 7 bases remaining between them. The germline CDR1 and CDR2 sequences are MDHEN and SYDVKM. The CDR3 is 12 amino acids. CDR3 protein: CASRAGTGELFF. CDR3 DNA sequence: TGTGCCAGCAGGGCGGGGACCGGGGAGCTGTTTTTT.

The genes are TRBV5-8 and TRBJ1-6; 7 bases line up with TRBD1. Germline CDR1 is SGHTS and CDR2 is YDEGEE. V lost 2 bases, J lost 10 bases, and 6 bases stayed unmatched. The CDR3 has 14 residues. CDR3 in DNA: TGTGCCAGCAGCTTCGACAGGGCCAGCTCACCCCTCCACTTT. It yields the protein CASSFDRASSPLHF.

J is TRBJ1-2 and V is TRBV9; D is unresolved. CDR3 length: 14 residues. In germline, CDR1 is SGDLS, CDR2 YYNGEE. V shed 1 base and J shed 10 bases, with 17 bases lying between them. The CDR3 loop is CASSVTRSSTPYTF. DNA for the CDR3: TGTGCCAGCAGCGTAACAAGATCCTCAACCCCCTACACCTTC.